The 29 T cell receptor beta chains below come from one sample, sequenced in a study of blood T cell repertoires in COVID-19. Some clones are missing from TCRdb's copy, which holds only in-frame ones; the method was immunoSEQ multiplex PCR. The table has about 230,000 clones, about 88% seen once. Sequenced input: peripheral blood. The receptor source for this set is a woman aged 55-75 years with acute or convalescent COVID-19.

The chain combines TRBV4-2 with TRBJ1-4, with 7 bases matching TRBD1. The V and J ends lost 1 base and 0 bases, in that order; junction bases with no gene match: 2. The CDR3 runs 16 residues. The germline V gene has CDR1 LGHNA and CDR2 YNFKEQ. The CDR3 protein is CASSQGTGSTNEKLFF. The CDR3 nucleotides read TGTGCCAGCAGCCAAGGGACAGGATCAACTAATGAAAAACTGTTTTTT.

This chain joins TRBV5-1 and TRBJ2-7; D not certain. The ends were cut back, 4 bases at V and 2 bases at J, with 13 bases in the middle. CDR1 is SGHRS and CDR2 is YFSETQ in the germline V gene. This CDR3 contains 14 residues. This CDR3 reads CASSPGSWAYEQYF. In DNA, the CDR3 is TGCGCCAGCAGCCCCGGGTCCTGGGCCTACGAGCAGTACTTC.

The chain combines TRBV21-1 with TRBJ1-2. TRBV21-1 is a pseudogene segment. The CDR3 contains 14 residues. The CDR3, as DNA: TGTGCCAGCAGCAACCCTCCTCACTTGTATGGCTACACCTTC. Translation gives CASSNPPHLYGYTF.

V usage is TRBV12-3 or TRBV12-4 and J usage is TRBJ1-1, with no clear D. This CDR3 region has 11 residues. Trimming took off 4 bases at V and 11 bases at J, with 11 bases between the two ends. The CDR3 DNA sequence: TGTGCCAGCAGTTCGGGGATGAACGCTTTCTTT. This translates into CASSSGMNAFF.

CDR3 DNA: TGTGCCAGTAGCGCAACCAGGGGATCCACTGAAGCTTTCTTT. Protein product: CASSATRGSTEAFF. The rearrangement uses TRBV19 and TRBJ1-1, with D possibly TRBD1 on 6 matching bases. CDR3 length equals 14 residues. V shed 6 bases and J shed 4 bases, with 15 bases lying between them. Germline V gene data show CDR1 as LNHDA and CDR2 as SQIVND (reference sequence).

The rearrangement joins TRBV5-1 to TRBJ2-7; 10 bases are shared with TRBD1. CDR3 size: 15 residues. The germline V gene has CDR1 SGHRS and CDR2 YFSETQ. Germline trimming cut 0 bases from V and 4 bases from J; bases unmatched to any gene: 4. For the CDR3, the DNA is TGCGCCAGCAGCTTGGCCGGGACAGGGGTATACGAGCAGTACTTC. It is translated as CASSLAGTGVYEQYF.

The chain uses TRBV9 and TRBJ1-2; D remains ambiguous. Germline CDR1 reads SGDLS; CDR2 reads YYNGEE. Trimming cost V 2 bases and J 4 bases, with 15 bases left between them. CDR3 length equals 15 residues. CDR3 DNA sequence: TGTGCCAGCAGCGTTTCCCCCACGGGGTTCTATGGCTACACCTTC. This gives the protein CASSVSPTGFYGYTF.

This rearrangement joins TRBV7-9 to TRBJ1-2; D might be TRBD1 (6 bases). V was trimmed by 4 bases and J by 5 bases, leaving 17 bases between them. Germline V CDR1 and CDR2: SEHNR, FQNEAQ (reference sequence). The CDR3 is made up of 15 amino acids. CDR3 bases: TGTGCCAGCAGCTCGGCTGGGGGAGGGGGTTATGGCTACACCTTC. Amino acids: CASSSAGGGGYGYTF.

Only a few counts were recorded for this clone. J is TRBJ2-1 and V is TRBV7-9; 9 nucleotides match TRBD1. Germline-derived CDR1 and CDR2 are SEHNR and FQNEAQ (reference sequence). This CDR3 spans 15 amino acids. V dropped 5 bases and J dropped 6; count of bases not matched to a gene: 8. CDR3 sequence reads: CASSTRQGVSNEQFF. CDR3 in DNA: TGTGCCAGCAGCACCAGACAGGGGGTTTCCAATGAGCAGTTCTTC. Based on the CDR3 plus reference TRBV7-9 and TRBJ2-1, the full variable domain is DTGVSQNPRHKITKRGQNVTFRCDPISEHNRLYWYRQTLGQGPEFLTYFQNEAQLEKSRLLSDRFSAERPKGSFSTLEIQRTEQGDSAMYLCASSTRQGVSNEQFFGPGTRLTVL.

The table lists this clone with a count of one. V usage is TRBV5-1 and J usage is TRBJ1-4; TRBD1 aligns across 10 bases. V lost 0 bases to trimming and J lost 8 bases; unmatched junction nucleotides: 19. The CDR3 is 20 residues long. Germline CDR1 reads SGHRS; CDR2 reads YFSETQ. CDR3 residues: CASSLDPLNPGQGFREKLFF. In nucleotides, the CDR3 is TGCGCCAGCAGCTTGGACCCACTAAATCCGGGACAGGGGTTCAGAGAAAAACTGTTTTTT.

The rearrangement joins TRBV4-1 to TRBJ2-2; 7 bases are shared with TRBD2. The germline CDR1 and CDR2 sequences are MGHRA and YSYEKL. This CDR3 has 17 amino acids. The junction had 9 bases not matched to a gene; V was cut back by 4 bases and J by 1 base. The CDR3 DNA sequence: TGCGCCAGCAGCCCAGGAGTAGGCGGGGGGAACACCGGGGAGCTGTTTTTT. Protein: CASSPGVGGGNTGELFF.

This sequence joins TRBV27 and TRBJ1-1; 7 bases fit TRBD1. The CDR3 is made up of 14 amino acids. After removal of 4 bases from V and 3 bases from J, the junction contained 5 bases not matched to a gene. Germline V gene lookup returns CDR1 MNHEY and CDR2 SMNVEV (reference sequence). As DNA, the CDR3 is TGTGCCAGCAGTTCGACAGGGAAGGACACTGAAGCTTTCTTT. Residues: CASSSTGKDTEAFF.

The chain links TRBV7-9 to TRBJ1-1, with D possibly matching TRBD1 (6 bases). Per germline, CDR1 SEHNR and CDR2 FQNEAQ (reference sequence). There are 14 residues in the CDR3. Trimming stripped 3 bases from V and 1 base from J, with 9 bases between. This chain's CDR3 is CASSFGQTNTEAFF. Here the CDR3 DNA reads TGTGCCAGCAGCTTTGGACAGACGAACACTGAAGCTTTCTTT.

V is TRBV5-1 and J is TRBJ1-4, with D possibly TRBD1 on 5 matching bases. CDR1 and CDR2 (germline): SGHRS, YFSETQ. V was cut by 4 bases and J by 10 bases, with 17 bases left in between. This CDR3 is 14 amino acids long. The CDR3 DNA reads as TGCGCCAGCAGCCTAGGTTCAGCGCAGGGAAAACTGTTTTTT. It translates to CASSLGSAQGKLFF. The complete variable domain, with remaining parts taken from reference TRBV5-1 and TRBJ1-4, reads KAGVTQTPRYLIKTRGQQVTLSCSPISGHRSVSWYQQTPGQGLQFLFEYFSETQRNKGNFPGRFSGRQFSNSRSEMNVSTLELGDSALYLCASSLGSAQGKLFFGSGTQLSVL.

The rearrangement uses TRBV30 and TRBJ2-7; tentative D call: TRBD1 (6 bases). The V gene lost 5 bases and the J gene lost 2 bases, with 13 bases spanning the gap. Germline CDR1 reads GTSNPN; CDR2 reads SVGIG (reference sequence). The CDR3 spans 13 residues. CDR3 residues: CAWSPGQTYEQYF. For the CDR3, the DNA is TGTGCCTGGTCTCCGGGACAAACCTACGAGCAGTACTTC.

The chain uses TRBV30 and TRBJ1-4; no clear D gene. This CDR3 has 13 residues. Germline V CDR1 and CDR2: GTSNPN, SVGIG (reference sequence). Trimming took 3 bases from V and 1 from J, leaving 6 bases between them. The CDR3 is CAWSLKTNEKLFF. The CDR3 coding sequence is TGTGCCTGGAGCCTTAAAACTAATGAAAAACTGTTTTTT.

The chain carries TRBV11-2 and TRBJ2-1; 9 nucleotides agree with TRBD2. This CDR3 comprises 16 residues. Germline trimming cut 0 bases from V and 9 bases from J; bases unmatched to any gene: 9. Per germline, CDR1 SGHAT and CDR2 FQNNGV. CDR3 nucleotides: TGTGCCAGCAGCTTAGAGGCGGGAGGGTTGGTAAGTGAGCAGTTCTTC. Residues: CASSLEAGGLVSEQFF.

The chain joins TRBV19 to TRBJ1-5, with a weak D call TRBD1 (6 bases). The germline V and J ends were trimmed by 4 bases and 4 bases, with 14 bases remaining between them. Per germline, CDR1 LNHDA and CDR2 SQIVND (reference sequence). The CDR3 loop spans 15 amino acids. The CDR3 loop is CASSNSGQINQPQHF. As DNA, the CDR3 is TGTGCCAGTAGTAACTCTGGACAGATAAATCAGCCCCAGCATTTT.

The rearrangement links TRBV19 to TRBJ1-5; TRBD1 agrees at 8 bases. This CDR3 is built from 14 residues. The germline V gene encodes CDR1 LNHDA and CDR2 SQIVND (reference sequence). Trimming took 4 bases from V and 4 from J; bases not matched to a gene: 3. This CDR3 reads CASSKTGGNQPQHF. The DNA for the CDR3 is TGTGCCAGTAGTAAAACAGGGGGAAATCAGCCCCAGCATTTT.

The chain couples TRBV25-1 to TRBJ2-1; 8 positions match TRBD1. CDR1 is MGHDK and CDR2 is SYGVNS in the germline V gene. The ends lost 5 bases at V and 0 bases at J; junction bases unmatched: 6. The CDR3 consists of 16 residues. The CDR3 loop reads CASSSNRGNSYNEQFF. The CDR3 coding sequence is TGTGCCAGCAGTTCGAACAGGGGGAACTCCTACAATGAGCAGTTCTTC.

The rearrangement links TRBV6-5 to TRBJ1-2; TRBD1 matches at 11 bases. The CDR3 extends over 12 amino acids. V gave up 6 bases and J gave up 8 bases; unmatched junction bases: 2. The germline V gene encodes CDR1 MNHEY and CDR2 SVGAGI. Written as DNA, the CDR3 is TGTGCCAGCAGGGGGACAGGGGGAGGCTACACCTTC. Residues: CASRGTGGGYTF.

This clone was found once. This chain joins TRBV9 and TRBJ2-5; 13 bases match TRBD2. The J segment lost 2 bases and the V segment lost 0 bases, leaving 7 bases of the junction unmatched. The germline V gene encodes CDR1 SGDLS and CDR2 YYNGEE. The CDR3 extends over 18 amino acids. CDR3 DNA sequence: TGTGCCAGCAGCGTAGAACTAGCGGGGGGGCTTGAACAAGAGACCCAGTACTTC. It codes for CASSVELAGGLEQETQYF.

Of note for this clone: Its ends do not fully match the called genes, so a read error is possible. The CDR3 loop reads CAGSPGQSNTGELFF. The DNA for the CDR3 is TGCGCCGGCAGCCCAGGACAGTCGAACACCGGGGAGCTGTTTTTT. The rearrangement uses TRBV5-1 and TRBJ2-2; D possibly corresponds to TRBD1 (6 bases). CDR3 length: 15 residues. CDR1 SGHRS and CDR2 YFSETQ come from the germline V gene.

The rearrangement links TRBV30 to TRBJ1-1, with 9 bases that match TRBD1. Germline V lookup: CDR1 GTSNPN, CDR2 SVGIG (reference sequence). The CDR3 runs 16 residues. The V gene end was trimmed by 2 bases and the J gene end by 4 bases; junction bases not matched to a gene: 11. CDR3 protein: CAWSPRLTGGITEAFF. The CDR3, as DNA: TGTGCCTGGAGTCCCCGACTGACAGGGGGGATCACTGAAGCTTTCTTT.

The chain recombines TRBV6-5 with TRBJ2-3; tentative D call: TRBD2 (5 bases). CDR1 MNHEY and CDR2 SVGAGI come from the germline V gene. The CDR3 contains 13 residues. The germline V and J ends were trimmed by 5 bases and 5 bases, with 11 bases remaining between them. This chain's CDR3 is CASSRTFIDTQYF. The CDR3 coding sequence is TGTGCCAGCAGTCGGACTTTTATAGATACGCAGTATTTT.

CDR3 protein: CASSKCPDGDEQFF. CDR3 DNA sequence: TGTGCCAGCAGCAAATGTCCGGACGGGGATGAGCAGTTCTTC. The rearrangement joins TRBV21-1 to TRBJ2-1; the tabulated D call, TRBD2, remains unverified against the DNA. TRBV21-1 is termed a pseudogene. There are 14 residues in the CDR3.

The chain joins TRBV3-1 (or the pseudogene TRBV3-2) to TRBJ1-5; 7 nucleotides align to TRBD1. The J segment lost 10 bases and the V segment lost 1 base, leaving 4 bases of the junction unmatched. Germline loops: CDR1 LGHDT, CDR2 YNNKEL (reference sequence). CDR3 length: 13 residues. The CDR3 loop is CASSQAGGGPQHF. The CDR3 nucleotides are TGTGCCAGCAGCCAAGCAGGGGGAGGACCCCAGCATTTT.

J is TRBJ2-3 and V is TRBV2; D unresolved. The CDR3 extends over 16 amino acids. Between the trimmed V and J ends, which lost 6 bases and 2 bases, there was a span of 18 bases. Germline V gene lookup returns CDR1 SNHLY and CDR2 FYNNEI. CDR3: CASSPLSDRYTDTQYF. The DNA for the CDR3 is TGTGCCAGCAGCCCCTTGAGCGACCGTTACACAGATACGCAGTATTTT.

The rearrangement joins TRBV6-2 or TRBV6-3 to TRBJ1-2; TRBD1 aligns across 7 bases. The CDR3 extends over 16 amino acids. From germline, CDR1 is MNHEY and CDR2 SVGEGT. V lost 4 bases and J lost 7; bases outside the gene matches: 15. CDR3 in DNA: TGTGCCAGCAGTTCCCGACAGGGCAGGGTCCTGTCTGGCTACACCTTC. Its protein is CASSSRQGRVLSGYTF.